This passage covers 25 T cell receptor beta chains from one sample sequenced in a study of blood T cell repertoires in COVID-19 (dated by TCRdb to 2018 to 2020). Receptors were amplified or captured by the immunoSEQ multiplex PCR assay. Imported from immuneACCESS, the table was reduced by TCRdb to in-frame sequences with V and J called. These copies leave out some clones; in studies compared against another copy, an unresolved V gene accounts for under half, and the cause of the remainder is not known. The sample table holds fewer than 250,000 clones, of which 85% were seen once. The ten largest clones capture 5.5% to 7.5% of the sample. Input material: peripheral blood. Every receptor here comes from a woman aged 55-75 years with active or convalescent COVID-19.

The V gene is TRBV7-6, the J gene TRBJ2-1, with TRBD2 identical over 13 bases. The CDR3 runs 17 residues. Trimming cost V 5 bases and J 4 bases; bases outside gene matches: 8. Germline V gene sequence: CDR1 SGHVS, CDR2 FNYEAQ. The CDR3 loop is CASSLGLAGAIYNEQFF. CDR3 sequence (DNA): TGTGCCAGCAGCCTCGGACTAGCGGGAGCGATTTACAATGAGCAGTTCTTC.

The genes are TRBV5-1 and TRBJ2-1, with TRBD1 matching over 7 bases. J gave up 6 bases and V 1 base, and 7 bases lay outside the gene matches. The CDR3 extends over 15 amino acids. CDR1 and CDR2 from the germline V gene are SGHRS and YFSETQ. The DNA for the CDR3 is TGCGCCAGCAGCTTGAGGCAGGGGGATGCCAATGAGCAGTTCTTC. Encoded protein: CASSLRQGDANEQFF.

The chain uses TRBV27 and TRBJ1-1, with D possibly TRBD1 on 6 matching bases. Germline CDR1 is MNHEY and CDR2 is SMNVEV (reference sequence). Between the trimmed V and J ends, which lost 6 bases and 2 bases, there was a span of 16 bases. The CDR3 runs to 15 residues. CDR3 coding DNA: TGTGCCAGCAGCCCACGCACAGGGTTTAACACTGAAGCTTTCTTT. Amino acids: CASSPRTGFNTEAFF.

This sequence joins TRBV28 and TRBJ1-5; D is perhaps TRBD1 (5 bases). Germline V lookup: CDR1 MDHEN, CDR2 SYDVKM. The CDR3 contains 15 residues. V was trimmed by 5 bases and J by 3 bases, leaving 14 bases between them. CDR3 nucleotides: TGTGCCAGCAGTCAAACGCAGGGTAACAATCAGCCCCAGCATTTT. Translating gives CASSQTQGNNQPQHF.

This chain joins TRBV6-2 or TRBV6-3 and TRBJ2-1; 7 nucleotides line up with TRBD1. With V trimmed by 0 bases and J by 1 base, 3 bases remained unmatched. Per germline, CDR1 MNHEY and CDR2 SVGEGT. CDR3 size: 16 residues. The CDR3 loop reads CASSYSPGQSYNEQFF. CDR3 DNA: TGTGCCAGCAGTTACTCTCCGGGACAGTCCTACAATGAGCAGTTCTTC.

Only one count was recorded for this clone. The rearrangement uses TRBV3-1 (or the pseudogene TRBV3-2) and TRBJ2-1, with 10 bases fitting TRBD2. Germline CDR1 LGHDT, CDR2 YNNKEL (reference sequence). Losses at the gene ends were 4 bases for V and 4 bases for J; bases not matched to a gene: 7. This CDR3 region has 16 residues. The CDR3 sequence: CASSRLAGGGYNEQFF. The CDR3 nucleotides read TGTGCCAGCAGCCGTTTAGCGGGAGGAGGGTACAATGAGCAGTTCTTC.

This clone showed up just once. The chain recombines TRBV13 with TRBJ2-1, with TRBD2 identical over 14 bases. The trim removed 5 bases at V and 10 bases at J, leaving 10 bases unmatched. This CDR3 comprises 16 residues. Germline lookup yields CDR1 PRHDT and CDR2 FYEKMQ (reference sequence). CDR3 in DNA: TGTGCCAGCAGCCCACCCGGGACTAGCGGGAGCGGGGAGCAGTTCTTC. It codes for CASSPPGTSGSGEQFF.

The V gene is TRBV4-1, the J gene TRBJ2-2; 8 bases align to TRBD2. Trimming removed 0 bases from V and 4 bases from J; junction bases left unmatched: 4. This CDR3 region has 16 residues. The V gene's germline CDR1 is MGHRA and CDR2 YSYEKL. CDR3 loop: CASSQEVAGSTGELFF. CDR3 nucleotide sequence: TGCGCCAGCAGCCAAGAAGTAGCGGGGAGCACCGGGGAGCTGTTTTTT.

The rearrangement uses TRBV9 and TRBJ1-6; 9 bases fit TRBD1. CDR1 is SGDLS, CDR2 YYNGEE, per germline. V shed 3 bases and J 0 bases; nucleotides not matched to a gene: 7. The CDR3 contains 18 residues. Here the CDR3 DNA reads TGTGCCAGCAGCGACCTTGGACAGGGGAGCTCCTATAATTCACCCCTCCACTTT. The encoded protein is CASSDLGQGSSYNSPLHF.

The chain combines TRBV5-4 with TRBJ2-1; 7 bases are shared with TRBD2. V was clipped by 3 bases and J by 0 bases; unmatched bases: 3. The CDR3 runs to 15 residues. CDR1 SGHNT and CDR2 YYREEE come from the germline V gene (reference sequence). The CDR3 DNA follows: TGTGCCAGCAGCTACAGCGGGGTCTCCTACAATGAGCAGTTCTTC. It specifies CASSYSGVSYNEQFF.

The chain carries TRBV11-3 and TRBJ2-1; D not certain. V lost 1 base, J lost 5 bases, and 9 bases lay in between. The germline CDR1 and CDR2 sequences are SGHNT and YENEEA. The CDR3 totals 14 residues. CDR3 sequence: CASSLVALNNEQFF. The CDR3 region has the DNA TGTGCCAGCAGCTTAGTTGCCCTAAACAATGAGCAGTTCTTC.

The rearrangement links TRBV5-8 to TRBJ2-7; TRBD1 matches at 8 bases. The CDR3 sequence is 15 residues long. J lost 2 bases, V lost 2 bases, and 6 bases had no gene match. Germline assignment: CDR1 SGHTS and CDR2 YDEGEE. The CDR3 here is CASSFLTGATYEQYV. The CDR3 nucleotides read TGTGCCAGCAGCTTTTTGACAGGGGCGACCTACGAGCAGTACGTC.

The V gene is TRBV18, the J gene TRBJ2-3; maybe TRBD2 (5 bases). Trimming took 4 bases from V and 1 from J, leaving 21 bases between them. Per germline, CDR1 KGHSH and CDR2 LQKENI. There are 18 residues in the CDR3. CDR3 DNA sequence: TGTGCCAGCTCACAGGCAACCTCCAGTGGGAGCCGCACAGATACGCAGTATTTT. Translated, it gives CASSQATSSGSRTDTQYF.

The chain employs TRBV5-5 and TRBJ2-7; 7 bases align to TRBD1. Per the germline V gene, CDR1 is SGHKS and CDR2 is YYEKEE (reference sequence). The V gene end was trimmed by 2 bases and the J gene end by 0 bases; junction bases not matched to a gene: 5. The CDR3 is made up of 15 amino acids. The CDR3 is CASSFNRDSSYEQYV. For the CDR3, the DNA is TGTGCCAGCAGCTTTAACCGGGACAGCTCCTACGAGCAGTACGTC.

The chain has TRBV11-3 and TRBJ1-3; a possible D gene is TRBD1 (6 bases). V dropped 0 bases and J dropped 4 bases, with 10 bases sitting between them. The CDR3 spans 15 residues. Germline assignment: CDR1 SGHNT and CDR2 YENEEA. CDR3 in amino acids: CASSLDLDRGNTIYF. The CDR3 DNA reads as TGTGCCAGCAGCTTAGATTTGGACAGAGGAAACACCATATATTTT.

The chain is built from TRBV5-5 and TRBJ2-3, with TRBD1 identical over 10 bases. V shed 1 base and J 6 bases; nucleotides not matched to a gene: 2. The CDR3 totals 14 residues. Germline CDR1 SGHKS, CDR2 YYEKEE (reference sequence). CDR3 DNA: TGTGCCAGCAGCTTGATGGACAGGGGGGATACGCAGTATTTT. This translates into CASSLMDRGDTQYF.

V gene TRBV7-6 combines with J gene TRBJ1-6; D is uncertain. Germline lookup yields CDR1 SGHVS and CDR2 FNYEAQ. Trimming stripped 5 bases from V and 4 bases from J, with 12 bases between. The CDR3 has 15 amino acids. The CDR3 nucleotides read TGTGCCAGCAGCCTACTACCGGGATATAATTCACCCCTCCACTTT. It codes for CASSLLPGYNSPLHF.

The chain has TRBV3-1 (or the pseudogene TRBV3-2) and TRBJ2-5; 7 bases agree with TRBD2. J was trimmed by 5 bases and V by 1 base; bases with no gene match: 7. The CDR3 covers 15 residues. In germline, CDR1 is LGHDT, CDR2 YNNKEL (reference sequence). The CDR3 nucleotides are TGTGCCAGCAGCCAAGGGGGGAGGGCCGGTGAGACCCAGTACTTC. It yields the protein CASSQGGRAGETQYF.

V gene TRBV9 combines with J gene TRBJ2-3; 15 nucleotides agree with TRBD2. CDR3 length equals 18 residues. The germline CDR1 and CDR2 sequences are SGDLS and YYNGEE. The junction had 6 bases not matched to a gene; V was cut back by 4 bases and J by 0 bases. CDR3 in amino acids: CASSPRTSGRASTDTQYF. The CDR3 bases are TGTGCCAGCAGCCCGCGGACTAGCGGGAGGGCCAGCACAGATACGCAGTATTTT. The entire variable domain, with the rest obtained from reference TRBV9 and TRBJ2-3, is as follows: DSGVTQTPKHLITATGQRVTLRCSPRSGDLSVYWYQQSLDQGLQFLIQYYNGEERAKGNILERFSAQQFPDLHSELNLSSLELGDSALYFCASSPRTSGRASTDTQYFGPGTRLTVL.

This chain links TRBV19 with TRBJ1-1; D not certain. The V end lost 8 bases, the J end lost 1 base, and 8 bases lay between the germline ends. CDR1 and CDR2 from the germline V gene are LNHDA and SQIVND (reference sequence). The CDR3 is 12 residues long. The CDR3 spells CASGRQNTEAFF. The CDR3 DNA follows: TGTGCCAGTGGGCGACAGAACACTGAAGCTTTCTTT.

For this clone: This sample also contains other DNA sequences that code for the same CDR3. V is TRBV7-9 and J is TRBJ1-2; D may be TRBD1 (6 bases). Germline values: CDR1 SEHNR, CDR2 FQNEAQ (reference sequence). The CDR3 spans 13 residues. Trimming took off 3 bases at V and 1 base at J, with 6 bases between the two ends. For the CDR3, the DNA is TGTGCCAGCAGCTTGGACAGTAACTATGGCTACACCTTC. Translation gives CASSLDSNYGYTF.

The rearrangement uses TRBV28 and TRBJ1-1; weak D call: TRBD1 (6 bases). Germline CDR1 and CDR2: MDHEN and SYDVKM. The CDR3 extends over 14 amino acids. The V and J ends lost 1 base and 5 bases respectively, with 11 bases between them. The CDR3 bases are TGTGCCAGCAGTTTATCCAGGGGAAGGACTGAAGCTTTCTTT. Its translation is CASSLSRGRTEAFF.

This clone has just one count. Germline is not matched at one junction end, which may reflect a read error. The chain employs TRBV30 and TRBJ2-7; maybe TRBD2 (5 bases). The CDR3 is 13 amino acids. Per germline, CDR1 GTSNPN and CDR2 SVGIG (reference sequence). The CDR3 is CAWNPSLGGSLHF. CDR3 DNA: TGTGCCTGGAATCCTTCTCTCGGCGGGTCTCTACACTTC.

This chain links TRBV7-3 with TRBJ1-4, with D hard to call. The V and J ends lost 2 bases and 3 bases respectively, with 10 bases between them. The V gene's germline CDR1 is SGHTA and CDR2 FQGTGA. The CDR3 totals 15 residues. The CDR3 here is CASSLLPGSNEKLFF. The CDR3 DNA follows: TGTGCCAGCAGCTTATTACCAGGCTCTAATGAAAAACTGTTTTTT.

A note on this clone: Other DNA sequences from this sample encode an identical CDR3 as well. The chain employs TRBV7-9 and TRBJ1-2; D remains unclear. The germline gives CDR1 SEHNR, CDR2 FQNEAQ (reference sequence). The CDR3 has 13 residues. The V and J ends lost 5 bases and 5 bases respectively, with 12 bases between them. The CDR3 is CASSPRREYGYTF. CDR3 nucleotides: TGTGCCAGCAGCCCAAGGAGGGAATATGGCTACACCTTC. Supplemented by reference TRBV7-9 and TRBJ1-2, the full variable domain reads DTGVSQNPRHKITKRGQNVTFRCDPISEHNRLYWYRQTLGQGPEFLTYFQNEAQLEKSRLLSDRFSAERPKGSFSTLEIQRTEQGDSAMYLCASSPRREYGYTFGSGTRLTVV.